One sample yielded the 11 T cell receptor beta chains listed below, sequenced in a study of blood T cell repertoires in COVID-19. The data were produced by immunoSEQ multiplex PCR, yet TCRdb's version contains in-frame clones alone and is incomplete. The table has more than 90,000 clones, roughly 83% seen once; the top ten hold approximately 0.75%. The sample comprised peripheral blood. These receptor sequences come from a woman in her 70s with acute or convalescent COVID-19.

This clone was seen a handful of times. The V and J genes are TRBV30 and TRBJ1-1; weak D call: TRBD1 (6 bases). The CDR3 has 15 residues. Germline V gene data show CDR1 as GTSNPN and CDR2 as SVGIG (reference sequence). V lost 4 bases, J lost 5 bases, and 20 bases lay in between. CDR3 nucleotides: TGTGCCTGGAACTTCCCCCAGCAGGGGCGGACTGAAGCTTTCTTT. Protein: CAWNFPQQGRTEAFF. Based on the CDR3 plus reference TRBV30 and TRBJ1-1, the full variable domain is SQTIHQWPATLVQPVGSPLSLECTVEGTSNPNLYWYRQAAGRGLQLLFYSVGIGQISSEVPQNLSASRPQDRQFILSSKKLLLSDSGFYLCAWNFPQQGRTEAFFGQGTRLTVV.

This clone was observed a single time. This chain connects TRBV19 to TRBJ1-5, with D tentatively TRBD1 (6 bases). Trimming removed 1 base at V and 0 bases at J, with 10 bases between. CDR1 is LNHDA, CDR2 SQIVND, per germline (reference sequence). The CDR3 totals 16 residues. The CDR3 is CASSIAPGDSNQPQHF. For the CDR3, the DNA is TGTGCCAGTAGTATAGCCCCAGGGGATAGCAATCAGCCCCAGCATTTT.

This clone was seen just once. The chain is built from TRBV27 and TRBJ2-2; 8 bases are shared with TRBD1. This CDR3 is built from 16 residues. V dropped 3 bases and J dropped 1; count of bases not matched to a gene: 4. CDR1 is MNHEY and CDR2 is SMNVEV in the germline V gene (reference sequence). The CDR3 nucleotides read TGTGCCAGCAGTTTTTACGGGACAGGGAACACCGGGGAGCTGTTTTTT. It specifies CASSFYGTGNTGELFF.

The chain combines TRBV5-4 with TRBJ2-5, with a tentative D call TRBD2 (7 bases). The V end lost 10 bases, the J end lost 6 bases, and 28 bases lay between the germline ends. This CDR3 is built from 16 residues. CDR1 is SGHNT, CDR2 YYREEE, per germline (reference sequence). CDR3 protein: CASGGSGTSSVQTQYF. The CDR3 nucleotides are TGTGCCTCGGGAGGTTCCGGGACATCCTCCGTCCAGACCCAGTACTTC. Full variable domain (rest looked up from reference TRBV5-4 and TRBJ2-5): ETGVTQSPTHLIKTRGQQVTLRCSSQSGHNTVSWYQQALGQGPQFIFQYYREEENGRGNFPPRFSGLQFPNYSSELNVNALELDDSALYLCASGGSGTSSVQTQYFGPGTRLLVL.

The chain uses TRBV24-1 and TRBJ2-7, with D maybe TRBD2 (6 bases). CDR1 is KGHDR, CDR2 SFDVKD, per germline. V lost 2 bases and J 7 bases, leaving 17 bases between the germline ends. This CDR3 region has 15 residues. The CDR3 sequence is CATSDSGGPGEEQYF. In DNA, the CDR3 is TGTGCCACCAGTGATTCCGGCGGGCCGGGAGAAGAGCAGTACTTC.

The V and J genes are TRBV21-1 and TRBJ2-3; TRBD2 is the table's D call, not checked against the DNA. TRBV21-1 is termed a pseudogene. The CDR3 loop spans 15 amino acids. CDR3 nucleotide sequence: TGTGCCAGCAGCCCCCAAGGAGAACGGCACGATACGCAGTATTTT. Its translation: CASSPQGERHDTQYF.

In its sample, this clone was seen once. The chain has TRBV3-1 (or the pseudogene TRBV3-2) and TRBJ2-5, with 10 positions matching TRBD1. With 3 bases clipped from V and 5 bases from J, the junction kept 12 bases outside the gene matches. The CDR3 has 17 residues. CDR1 and CDR2 from the germline V gene are LGHDT and YNNKEL (reference sequence). CDR3 nucleotides: TGTGCCAGCAGCCAGGTTCCGGGACAGGGGAGCGGGGAGACCCAGTACTTC. The encoded protein is CASSQVPGQGSGETQYF.

V gene TRBV5-6 combines with J gene TRBJ2-2, with 7 bases matching TRBD1. The germline gives CDR1 SGHDT, CDR2 YYEEEE. The trim removed 4 bases at V and 1 base at J, leaving 10 bases unmatched. The CDR3 has 17 amino acids. The CDR3: CASSTNDRARNTGELFF. The CDR3 DNA is TGTGCCAGCAGCACGAACGACAGGGCGAGGAACACCGGGGAGCTGTTTTTT.

This clone was counted a few times. The chain joins TRBV6-5 to TRBJ2-1, with 10 positions matching TRBD1. V shed 6 bases and J 7 bases; nucleotides not matched to a gene: 9. The germline V gene has CDR1 MNHEY and CDR2 SVGAGI. This CDR3 contains 15 residues. CDR3 in DNA: TGTGCCAGCAGAGCGGACAGGGGGTTCCGGAATGAGCAGTTCTTC. It yields the protein CASRADRGFRNEQFF.

The chain carries TRBV9 and TRBJ1-1; 8 bases are shared with TRBD1. Trimming took 0 bases from V and 8 from J; bases not matched to a gene: 6. There are 14 residues in the CDR3. Germline V lookup: CDR1 SGDLS, CDR2 YYNGEE. CDR3 protein: CASSVASTGEEAFF. The CDR3 DNA is TGTGCCAGCAGCGTAGCTTCGACAGGGGAAGAAGCTTTCTTT.

The rearrangement links TRBV2 to TRBJ1-2; D is unclear. This CDR3 region has 12 residues. Deletions cut 1 base from V and 4 bases from J, with 4 bases between. CDR1 and CDR2 (germline): SNHLY, FYNNEI. The CDR3 spells CASSEGGYGYTF. For the CDR3, the DNA is TGTGCCAGCAGTGAAGGAGGCTATGGCTACACCTTC.